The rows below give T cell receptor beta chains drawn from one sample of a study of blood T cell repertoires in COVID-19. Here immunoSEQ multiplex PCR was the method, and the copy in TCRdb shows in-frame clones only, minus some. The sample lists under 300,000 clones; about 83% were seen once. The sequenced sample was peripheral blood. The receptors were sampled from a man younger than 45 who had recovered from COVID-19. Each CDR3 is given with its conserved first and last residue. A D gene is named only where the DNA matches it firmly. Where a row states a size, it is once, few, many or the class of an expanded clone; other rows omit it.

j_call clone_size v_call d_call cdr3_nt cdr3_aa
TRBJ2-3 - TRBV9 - TGTGCCAGCAGCGTAGGCGTTGGGAGTTGGTACGCCAGCACAGATACGCAGTATTTT CASSVGVGSWYASTDTQYF
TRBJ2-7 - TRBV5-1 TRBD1 TGCGCCAGCAGCCAATCCGGGACAGGCTACGAGCAGTACTTC CASSQSGTGYEQYF
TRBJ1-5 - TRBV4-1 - TGCGCCAGCAGCCCCCTCCCCCTTAGCAATCAGCCCCAGCATTTT CASSPLPLSNQPQHF
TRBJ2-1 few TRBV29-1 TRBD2 TGCAGCGCCCTAAGGGAGCGGGGGGTCTACAATGAGCAGTTCTTC CSALRERGVYNEQFF
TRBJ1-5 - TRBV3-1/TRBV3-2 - TGTGCCAGCAGCCAAGATAGGGGATGGCCCCAGCATTTT CASSQDRGWPQHF
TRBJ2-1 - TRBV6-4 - TGTGCCAGCAGTGTGGCGGAGAGCTCCTACAATGAGCAGTTCTTC CASSVAESSYNEQFF
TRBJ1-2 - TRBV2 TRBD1 TGTGCCAGCACAGCAGGGGGGAGGTATGGCTACACCTTC CASTAGGRYGYTF
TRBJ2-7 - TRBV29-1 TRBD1 TGCAGCGTTGAAGACTACGGGACAGGGCTAGGGCAGTACTTC CSVEDYGTGLGQYF
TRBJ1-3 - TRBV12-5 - TGTGCTAGTGGTTTGGTACTGTGGGGGGTTGTGGCCGGTGGTGGAAACACCATATATTTT CASGLVLWGVVAGGGNTIYF
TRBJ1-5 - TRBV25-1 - TGTGCCAGCAGTACGGGGAGGAATCAGCCCCAGCATTTT CASSTGRNQPQHF
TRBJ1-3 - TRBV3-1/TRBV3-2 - TGTGCCAGCAGTCGGGGATCCTCCGGAGACACCATATATTTT CASSRGSSGDTIYF
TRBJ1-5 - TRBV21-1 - TGTGCCAGCAGCAAAGTGATCGACTTGGGACAGGGGAATGTGAGCAATCAGCCCCAGCATTTT CASSKVIDLGQGNVSNQPQHF
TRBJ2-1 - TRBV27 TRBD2 TGTGCCAGCAGTTTAGCGGGGGGGGAACTCCCCAATGAGCAGTTCTTC CASSLAGGELPNEQFF
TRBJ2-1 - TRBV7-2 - TGTGCCAGCAGTTTGACAGCTCCCACCTACAATGAGCAGTTCTTC CASSLTAPTYNEQFF
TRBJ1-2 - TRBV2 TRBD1 TGTGCCAGCAGTGAGCAGGGGGCAGATGGCTACACCTTC CASSEQGADGYTF
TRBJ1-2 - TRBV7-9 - TGTGCCAGCAGCCACCCCATCGGACAAAGCTATGGCTACACCTTC CASSHPIGQSYGYTF
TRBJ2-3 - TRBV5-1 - TGCGCCAGCAGCTTGTGGGTTGGACTCGACAGCACAGATACGCAGTATTTT CASSLWVGLDSTDTQYF
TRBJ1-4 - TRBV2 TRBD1 TGTGCCAGCCTGGACAGGGGCTCAACTAATGAAAAACTGTTTTTT CASLDRGSTNEKLFF
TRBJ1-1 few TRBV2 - TGTGCCAGCAGTCCAACAGTATCTGAAGCTTTCTTT CASSPTVSEAFF
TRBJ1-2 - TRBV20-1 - TGCAGTGCTAGTTCCAGGGCGGGGGGCTATGGCTACACCTTC CSASSRAGGYGYTF
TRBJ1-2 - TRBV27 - TGTGCCAGCAGTGATACTACGGGTACCCACTATGGCTACACCTTC CASSDTTGTHYGYTF
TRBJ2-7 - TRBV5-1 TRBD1 TGCGCCAGCAGCGGGACAGGGGTTAACGAGCAGTACTTC CASSGTGVNEQYF
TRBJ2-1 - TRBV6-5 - TGTGCCAGCATGGGCCGGGACACCGCTTACAATGAGCAGTTCTTC CASMGRDTAYNEQFF
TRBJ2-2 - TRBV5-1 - TGCGCCAGCAGCTTGGAACAGGGCTCGAACACCGGGGAGCTGTTTTTT CASSLEQGSNTGELFF
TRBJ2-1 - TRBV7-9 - TGTGCCAGCAGCACCCGAGGCCCCTACAATGAGCAGTTCTTC CASSTRGPYNEQFF
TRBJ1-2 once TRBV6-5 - TGTGCCAGCACCTCTTTCGGGGGGAGCTATGGCTACACCTTC CASTSFGGSYGYTF
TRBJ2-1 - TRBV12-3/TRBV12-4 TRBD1 TGTGCCAGCAGTTGGGGACAGGGTAGTGAGCAGTTCTTC CASSWGQGSEQFF
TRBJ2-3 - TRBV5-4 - TGTGCCAGCTACCAACGTCCTCGACACACAGATACGCAGTATTTT CASYQRPRHTDTQYF